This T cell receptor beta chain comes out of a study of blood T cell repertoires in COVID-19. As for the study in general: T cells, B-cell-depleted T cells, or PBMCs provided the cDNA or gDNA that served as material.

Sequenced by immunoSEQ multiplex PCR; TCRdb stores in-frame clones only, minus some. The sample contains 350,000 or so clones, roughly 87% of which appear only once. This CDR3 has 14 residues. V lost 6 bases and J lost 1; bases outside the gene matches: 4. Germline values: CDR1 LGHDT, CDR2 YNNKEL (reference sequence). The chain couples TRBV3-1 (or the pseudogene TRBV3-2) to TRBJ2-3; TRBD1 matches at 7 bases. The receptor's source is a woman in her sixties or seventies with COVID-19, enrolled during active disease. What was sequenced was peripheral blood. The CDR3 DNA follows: TGTGCCAGCAGGGACAGGATTCGCACAGATACGCAGTATTTT. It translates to CASRDRIRTDTQYF.